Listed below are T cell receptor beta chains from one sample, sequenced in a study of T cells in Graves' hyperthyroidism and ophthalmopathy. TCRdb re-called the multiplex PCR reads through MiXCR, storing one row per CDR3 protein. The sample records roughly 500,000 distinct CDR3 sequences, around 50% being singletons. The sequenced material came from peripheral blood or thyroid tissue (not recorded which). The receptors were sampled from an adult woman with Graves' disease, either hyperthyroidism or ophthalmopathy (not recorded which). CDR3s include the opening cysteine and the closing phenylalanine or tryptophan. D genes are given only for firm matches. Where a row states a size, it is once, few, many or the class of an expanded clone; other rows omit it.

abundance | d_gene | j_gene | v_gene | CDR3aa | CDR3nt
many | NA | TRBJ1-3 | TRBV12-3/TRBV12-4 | CASSFSGSLSGNTIYF | TGTGCCAGCAGTTTTAGCGGCAGCCTCTCTGGAAACACCATATATTTT
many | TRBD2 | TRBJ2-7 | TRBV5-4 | CASSLKWTSGRVEQYF | TGTGCCAGCAGCCTGAAGTGGACTAGCGGGAGGGTCGAGCAGTACTTC
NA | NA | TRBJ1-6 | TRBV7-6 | CASSPGGAYSPLHF | TGTGCCAGCAGCCCTGGCGGGGCCTATTCACCCCTCCACTTT
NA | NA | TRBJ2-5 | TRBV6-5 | CASSYAIQYF | TGTGCCAGCAGTTACGCGATCCAGTACTTC
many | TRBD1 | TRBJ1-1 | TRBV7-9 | CASSRPGQGATEAFF | TGTGCCAGCAGCCGCCCCGGACAGGGGGCTACTGAAGCTTTCTTT
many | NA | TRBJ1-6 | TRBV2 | CASSNQLNSPLHF | TGTGCCAGCAGTAACCAGCTTAATTCACCCCTCCACTTT
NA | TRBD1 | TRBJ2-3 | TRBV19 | CASSQGEPSADTQYF | TGTGCCAGTAGCCAGGGGGAGCCGAGCGCAGATACGCAGTATTTT
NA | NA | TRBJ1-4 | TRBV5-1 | CASSIGQRVNEKLFF | TGCGCCAGCAGCATCGGACAGCGCGTTAATGAAAAACTGTTTTTT
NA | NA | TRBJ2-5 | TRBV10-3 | CAISERVSQGGETQYF | TGTGCCATCAGTGAGAGGGTGTCACAGGGCGGCGAGACCCAGTACTTC
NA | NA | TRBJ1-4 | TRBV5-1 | CASSSLAGPAKSQKLFF | TGCGCCAGCAGCTCCTTGGCGGGGCCGGCCAAGTCCCAAAAACTGTTTTTT
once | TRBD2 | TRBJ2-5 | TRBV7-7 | CASSLGSGGGEETQYF | TGTGCCAGCAGCTTAGGCAGCGGGGGAGGAGAAGAGACCCAGTACTTC
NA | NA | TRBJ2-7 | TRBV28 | CATVREYEQYF | TGTGCCACCGTAAGGGAGTACGAGCAGTACTTC
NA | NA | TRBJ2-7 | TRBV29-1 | CSQDTSSYEQYF | TGCAGCCAAGATACCAGTTCCTACGAGCAGTACTTC
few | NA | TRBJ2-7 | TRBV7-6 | CASSSQDSHYEQYF | TGTGCCAGCAGCTCCCAAGACAGTCACTACGAGCAGTACTTC
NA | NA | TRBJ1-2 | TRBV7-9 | CASSYYLGGYTF | TGTGCCAGCAGTTACTACCTTGGTGGCTACACCTTC
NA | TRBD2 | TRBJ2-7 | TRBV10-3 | CAISFGLAGGSREQYF | TGTGCCATCAGTTTCGGACTAGCGGGAGGATCAAGAGAGCAGTACTTC
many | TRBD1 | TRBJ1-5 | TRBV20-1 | CSAGTGGFKPQHF | TGCAGTGCCGGGACAGGGGGCTTCAAGCCCCAGCATTTT
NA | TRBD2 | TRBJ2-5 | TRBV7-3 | CASSGDPAGDGTQYF | TGTGCCAGCAGTGGGGACCCAGCGGGAGACGGGACCCAGTACTTC
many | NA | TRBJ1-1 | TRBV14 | CASSQVNLNTEAFF | TGTGCCAGCAGCCAAGTAAACCTAAACACTGAAGCTTTCTTT
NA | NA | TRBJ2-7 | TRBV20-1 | CSARGSDYTYEQYF | TGCAGTGCGAGAGGGTCCGATTATACCTACGAGCAGTACTTC
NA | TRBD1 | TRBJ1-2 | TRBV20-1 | CSAPQDRAGYTF | TGCAGTGCCCCCCAAGACAGGGCGGGCTACACCTTC
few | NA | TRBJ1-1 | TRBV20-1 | CSARDDGNTEAFF | TGCAGTGCTAGAGATGACGGAAACACTGAAGCTTTCTTT
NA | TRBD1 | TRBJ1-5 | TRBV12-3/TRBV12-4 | CASSSGTGGAQPQHF | TGTGCCAGCAGTTCCGGGACAGGGGGCGCCCAGCCCCAGCATTTT
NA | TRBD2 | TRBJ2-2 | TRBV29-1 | CSVLAGDRWNTGELFF | TGCAGCGTTCTAGCGGGAGACCGTTGGAACACCGGGGAGCTGTTTTTT
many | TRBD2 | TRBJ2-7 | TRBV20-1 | CSAFSGNSYEQYF | TGCAGTGCCTTTAGCGGGAACTCCTACGAGCAGTACTTC
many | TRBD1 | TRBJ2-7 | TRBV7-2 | CASSFLRDRGYEQYF | TGTGCCAGCAGCTTTCTCCGGGACAGGGGATACGAGCAGTACTTC
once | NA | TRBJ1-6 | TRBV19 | CASTTANSPLHF | TGTGCCAGTACAACAGCTAATTCACCCCTCCACTTT
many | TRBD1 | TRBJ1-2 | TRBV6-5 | CASRRPGQGNYGYTF | TGTGCCAGCAGGCGACCGGGACAGGGGAACTATGGCTACACCTTC
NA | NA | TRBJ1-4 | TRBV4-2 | CASSQKIRVRRLEKLFF | TGTGCCAGCAGCCAAAAAATTAGGGTACGAAGACTTGAAAAACTGTTTTTT
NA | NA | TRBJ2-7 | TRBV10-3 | CANGVGYEQYF | TGTGCCAACGGGGTCGGGTACGAGCAGTACTTC
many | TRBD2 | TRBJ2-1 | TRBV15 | CATSIGLAGSSEQFF | TGTGCCACCAGCATTGGACTAGCGGGATCGAGTGAGCAGTTCTTC
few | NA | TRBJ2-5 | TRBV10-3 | CATSPGGVETQYF | TGTGCCACCTCTCCGGGCGGGGTGGAGACCCAGTACTTC
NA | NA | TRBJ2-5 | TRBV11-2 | CASSSGVARQETQYF | TGTGCCAGCAGCTCGGGGGTCGCGCGTCAAGAGACCCAGTACTTC
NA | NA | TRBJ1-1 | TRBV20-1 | CSYSEGREAFF | TGCAGTTACTCGGAGGGAAGGGAAGCTTTCTTT
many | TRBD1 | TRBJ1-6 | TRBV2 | CASSDESGGSSPLHF | TGTGCCAGCAGTGACGAGTCAGGGGGGAGTTCACCCCTCCACTTT
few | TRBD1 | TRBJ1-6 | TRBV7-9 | CASRGTTGDNSPLHF | TGTGCCAGCAGGGGTACGACAGGGGATAATTCACCCCTCCACTTT
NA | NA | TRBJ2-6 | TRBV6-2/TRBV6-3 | CASSYDAGANVLTF | TGTGCCAGCAGTTACGATGCTGGGGCCAACGTCCTGACTTTC
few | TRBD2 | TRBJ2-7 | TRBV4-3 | CASSPFLAGGYEQYF | TGCGCCAGCAGCCCTTTTCTAGCGGGAGGATACGAGCAGTACTTC
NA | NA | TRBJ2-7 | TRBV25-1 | CASSEGLAEQYF | TGTGCCAGCAGTGAAGGTCTAGCGGAGCAGTACTTC
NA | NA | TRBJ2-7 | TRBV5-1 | CASSPGGDDQYF | TGCGCCAGCAGCCCAGGGGGGGACGATCAGTACTTC
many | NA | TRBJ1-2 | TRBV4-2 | CASSQDPVGGANYGYTF | TGTGCCAGCAGCCAAGATCCGGTGGGGGGAGCTAACTATGGCTACACCTTC